A single T cell receptor beta chain is shown here with its context. The sample is drawn from a study of blood T cell repertoires in COVID-19. Study context: Both acute and convalescent COVID-19 samples were obtained from the United States, Italy and Spain.

Trimming removed 0 bases from V and 3 bases from J, with 3 bases in between. Germline loops: CDR1 LGHNA, CDR2 YSLEER. The length of the CDR3 is 13 residues. The data were produced by immunoSEQ multiplex PCR, yet TCRdb's version contains in-frame clones alone and is incomplete. The sample has hundreds of thousands of clones; around four fifths are singletons. The source is a woman aged 80 or over with active or convalescent COVID-19. The specimen sequenced was peripheral blood. This rearrangement joins TRBV4-3 to TRBJ1-5; D uncertain. This CDR3 is CASSQDLNQPQHF. DNA for the CDR3: TGCGCCAGCAGCCAAGATCTCAATCAGCCCCAGCATTTT.